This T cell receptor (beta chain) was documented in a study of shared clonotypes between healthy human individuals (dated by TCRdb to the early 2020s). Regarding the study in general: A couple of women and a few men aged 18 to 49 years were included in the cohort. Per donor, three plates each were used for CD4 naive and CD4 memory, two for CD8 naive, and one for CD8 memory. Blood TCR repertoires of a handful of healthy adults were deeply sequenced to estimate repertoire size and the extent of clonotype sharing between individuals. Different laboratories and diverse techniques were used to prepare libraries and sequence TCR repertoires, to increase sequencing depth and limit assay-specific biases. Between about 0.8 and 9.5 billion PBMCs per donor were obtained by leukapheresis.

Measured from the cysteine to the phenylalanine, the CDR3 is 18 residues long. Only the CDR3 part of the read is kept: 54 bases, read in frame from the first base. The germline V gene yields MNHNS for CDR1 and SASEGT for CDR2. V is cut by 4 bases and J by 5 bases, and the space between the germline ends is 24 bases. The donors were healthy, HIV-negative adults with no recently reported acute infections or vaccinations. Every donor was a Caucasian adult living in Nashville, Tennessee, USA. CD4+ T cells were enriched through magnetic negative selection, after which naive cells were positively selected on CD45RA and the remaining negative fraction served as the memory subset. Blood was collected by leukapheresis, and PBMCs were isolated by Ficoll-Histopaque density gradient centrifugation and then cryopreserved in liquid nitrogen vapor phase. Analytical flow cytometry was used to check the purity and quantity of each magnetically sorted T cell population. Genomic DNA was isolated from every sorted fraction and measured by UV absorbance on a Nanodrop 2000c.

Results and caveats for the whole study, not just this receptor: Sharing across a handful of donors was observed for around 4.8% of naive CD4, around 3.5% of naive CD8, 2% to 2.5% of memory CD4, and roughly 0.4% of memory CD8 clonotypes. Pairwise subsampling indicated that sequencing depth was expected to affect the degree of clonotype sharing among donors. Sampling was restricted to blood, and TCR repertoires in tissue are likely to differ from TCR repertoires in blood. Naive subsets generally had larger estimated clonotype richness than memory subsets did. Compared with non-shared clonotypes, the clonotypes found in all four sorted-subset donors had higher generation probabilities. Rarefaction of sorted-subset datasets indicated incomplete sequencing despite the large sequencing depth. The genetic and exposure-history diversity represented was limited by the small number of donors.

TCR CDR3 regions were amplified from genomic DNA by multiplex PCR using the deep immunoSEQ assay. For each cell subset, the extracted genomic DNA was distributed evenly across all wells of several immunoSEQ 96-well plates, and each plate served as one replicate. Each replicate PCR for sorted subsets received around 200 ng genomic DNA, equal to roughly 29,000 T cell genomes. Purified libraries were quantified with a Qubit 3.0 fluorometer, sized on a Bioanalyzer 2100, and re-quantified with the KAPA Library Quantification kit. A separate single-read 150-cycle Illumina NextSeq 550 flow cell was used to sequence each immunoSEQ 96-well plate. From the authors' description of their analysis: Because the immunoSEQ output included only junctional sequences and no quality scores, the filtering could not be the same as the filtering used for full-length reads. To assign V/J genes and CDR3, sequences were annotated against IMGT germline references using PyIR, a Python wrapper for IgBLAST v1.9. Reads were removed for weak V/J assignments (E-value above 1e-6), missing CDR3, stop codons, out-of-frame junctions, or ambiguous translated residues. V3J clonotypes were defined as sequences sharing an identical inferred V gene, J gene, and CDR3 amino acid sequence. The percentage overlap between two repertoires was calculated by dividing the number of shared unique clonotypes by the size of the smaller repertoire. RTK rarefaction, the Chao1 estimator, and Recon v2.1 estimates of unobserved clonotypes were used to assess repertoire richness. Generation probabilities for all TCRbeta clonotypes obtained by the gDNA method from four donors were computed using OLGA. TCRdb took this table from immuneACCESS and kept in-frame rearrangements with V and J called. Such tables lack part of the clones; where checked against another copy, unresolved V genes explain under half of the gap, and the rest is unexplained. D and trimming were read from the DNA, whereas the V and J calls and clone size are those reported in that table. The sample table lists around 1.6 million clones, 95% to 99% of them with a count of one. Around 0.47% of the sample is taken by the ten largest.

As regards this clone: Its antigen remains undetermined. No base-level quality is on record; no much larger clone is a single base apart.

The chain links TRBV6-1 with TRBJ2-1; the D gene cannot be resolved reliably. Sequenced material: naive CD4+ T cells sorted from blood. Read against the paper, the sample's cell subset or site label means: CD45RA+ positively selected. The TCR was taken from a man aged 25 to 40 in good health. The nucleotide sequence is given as TGTGCCAGCAGTGCGCTAGTCCCGATCAGAACAAAAAACAATGAGCAGTTCTTC. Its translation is CASSALVPIRTKNNEQFF.